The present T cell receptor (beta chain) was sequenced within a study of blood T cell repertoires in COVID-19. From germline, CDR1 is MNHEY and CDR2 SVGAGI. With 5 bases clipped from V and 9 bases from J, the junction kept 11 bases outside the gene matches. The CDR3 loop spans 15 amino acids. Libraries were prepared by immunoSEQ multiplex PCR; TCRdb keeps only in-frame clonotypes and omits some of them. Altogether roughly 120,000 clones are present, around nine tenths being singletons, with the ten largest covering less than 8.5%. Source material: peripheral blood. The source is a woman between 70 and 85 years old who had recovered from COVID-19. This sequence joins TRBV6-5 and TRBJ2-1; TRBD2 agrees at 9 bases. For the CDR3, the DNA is TGTGCCAGCAGTCCTGGTATAGCGGGAGCTGGTGAGCAGTTCTTC. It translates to CASSPGIAGAGEQFF.